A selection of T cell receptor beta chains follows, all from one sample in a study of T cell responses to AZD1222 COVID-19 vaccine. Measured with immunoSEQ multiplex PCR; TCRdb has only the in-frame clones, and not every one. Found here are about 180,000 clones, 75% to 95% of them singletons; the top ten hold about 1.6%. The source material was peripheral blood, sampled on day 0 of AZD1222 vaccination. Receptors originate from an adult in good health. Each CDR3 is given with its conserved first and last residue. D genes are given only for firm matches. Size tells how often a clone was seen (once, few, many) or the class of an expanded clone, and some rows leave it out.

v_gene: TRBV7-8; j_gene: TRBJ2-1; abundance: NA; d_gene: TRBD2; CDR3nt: TGTGCCAGCAGCTTTGGAGCGGGGGGGCAGCGCCGTATAAATGAGCAGTTCTTC; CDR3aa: CASSFGAGGQRRINEQFF
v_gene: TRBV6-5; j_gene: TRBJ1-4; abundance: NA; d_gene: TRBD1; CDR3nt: TGTGCCAGCAGGCTGGGACAGGGGGTTGAAAAACTGTTTTTT; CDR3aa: CASRLGQGVEKLFF
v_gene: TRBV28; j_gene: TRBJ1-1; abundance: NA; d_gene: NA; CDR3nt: TGTGCCAGCGTCGGGTCTAACGCGAACACTGAAGCTTTCTTT; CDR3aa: CASVGSNANTEAFF
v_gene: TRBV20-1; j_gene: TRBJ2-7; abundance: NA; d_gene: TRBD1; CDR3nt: TGCAGTGCTAGTTCAGGGGGCGCGTACGAGCAGTACTTC; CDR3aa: CSASSGGAYEQYF
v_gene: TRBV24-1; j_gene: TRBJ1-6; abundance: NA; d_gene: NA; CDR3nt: TGTGCCACCAACTCCAAGGTGGTGGCAGTGTATAATTCACCCCTCCACTTT; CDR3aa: CATNSKVVAVYNSPLHF
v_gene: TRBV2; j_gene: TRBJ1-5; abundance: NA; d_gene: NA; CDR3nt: TGTGCCAGCAGTGAGGCAGGAGGTTTGATTCAGCCCCAGCATTTT; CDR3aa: CASSEAGGLIQPQHF
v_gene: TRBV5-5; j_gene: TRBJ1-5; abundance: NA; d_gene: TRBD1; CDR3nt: TGTGCCAGCAGTATACAGGGGTTAGGTCAGCCCCAGCATTTT; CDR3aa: CASSIQGLGQPQHF
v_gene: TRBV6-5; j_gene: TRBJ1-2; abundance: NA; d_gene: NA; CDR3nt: TGTGCCAGCAGTTACTCGGGCGGCGATCAGAGGTATGGCTACACCTTC; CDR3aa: CASSYSGGDQRYGYTF
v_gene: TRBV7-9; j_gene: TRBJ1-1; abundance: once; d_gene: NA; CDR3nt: TGTGCCAGCAGCTCACACAAGGGTCCCAACACTGAAGCTTTCTTT; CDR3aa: CASSSHKGPNTEAFF
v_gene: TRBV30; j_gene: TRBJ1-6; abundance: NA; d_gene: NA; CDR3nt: TGTGCCTGGAAGGGGCAGAATTCACCCCTCCACTTT; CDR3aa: CAWKGQNSPLHF
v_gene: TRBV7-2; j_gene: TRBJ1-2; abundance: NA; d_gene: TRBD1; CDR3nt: TGTGCCAGCAGCTTATTAGGGACAGGGGCGACGGGAGGCTACACCTTC; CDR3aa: CASSLLGTGATGGYTF
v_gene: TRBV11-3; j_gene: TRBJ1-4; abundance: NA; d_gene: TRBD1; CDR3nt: TGTGCCAGCAGCTTAGGCAGGACAGGGGGCGCATGGAGCGAAAAACTGTTTTTT; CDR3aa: CASSLGRTGGAWSEKLFF
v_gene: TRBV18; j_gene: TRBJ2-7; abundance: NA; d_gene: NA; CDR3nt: TGTGCCAGCTCACCACGCAGGGAGGCCTCCTACGAGCAGTACTTC; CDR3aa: CASSPRREASYEQYF
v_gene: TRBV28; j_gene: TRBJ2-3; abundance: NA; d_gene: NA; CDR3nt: TGTGCCAGCGGTACCGGGAGCAGAGATTGGGATACGCAGTATTTT; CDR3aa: CASGTGSRDWDTQYF
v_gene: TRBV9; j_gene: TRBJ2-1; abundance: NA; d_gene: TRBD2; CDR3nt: TGTGCCAGCAGCGTCGGGGGGGCCTCTTACAATGAGCAGTTCTTC; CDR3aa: CASSVGGASYNEQFF
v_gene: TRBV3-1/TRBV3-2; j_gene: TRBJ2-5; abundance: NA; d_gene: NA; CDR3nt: TGTGCCAGCAGCATGCGGGGGCGGGAGACCCAGTACTTC; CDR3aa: CASSMRGRETQYF
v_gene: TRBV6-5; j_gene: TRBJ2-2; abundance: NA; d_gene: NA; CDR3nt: TGTGCCAGCAGTTACGCACCGGGCTCCACCGGGGAGCTGTTTTTT; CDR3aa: CASSYAPGSTGELFF